This TCR beta chain comes out of a study of T cell responses to AZD1222 COVID-19 vaccine. Libraries were prepared by immunoSEQ multiplex PCR; TCRdb keeps only in-frame clonotypes and omits some of them. The sample yields 250,000 to 300,000 clones, approximately 94% seen once. V was clipped by 7 bases and J by 4 bases; unmatched bases: 5. The CDR3 length is 13 residues. Germline assignment: CDR1 SGHAT and CDR2 FQNNGV. The source of this sequence is an adult who received the AZD1222 COVID-19 vaccine. This specimen consisted of peripheral blood, obtained 28 days after the second AZD1222 dose. V usage is TRBV11-2 and J usage is TRBJ1-1; 8 positions agree with TRBD1. The DNA for the CDR3 is TGTGCCAGCAAAGGACAGGGAGGCACTGAAGCTTTCTTT. Its protein product is CASKGQGGTEAFF. Full variable domain (rest looked up from reference TRBV11-2 and TRBJ1-1): EAGVAQSPRYKIIEKRQSVAFWCNPISGHATLYWYQQILGQGPKLLIQFQNNGVVDDSQLPKDRFSAERLKGVDSTLKIQPAKLEDSAVYLCASKGQGGTEAFFGQGTRLTVV.